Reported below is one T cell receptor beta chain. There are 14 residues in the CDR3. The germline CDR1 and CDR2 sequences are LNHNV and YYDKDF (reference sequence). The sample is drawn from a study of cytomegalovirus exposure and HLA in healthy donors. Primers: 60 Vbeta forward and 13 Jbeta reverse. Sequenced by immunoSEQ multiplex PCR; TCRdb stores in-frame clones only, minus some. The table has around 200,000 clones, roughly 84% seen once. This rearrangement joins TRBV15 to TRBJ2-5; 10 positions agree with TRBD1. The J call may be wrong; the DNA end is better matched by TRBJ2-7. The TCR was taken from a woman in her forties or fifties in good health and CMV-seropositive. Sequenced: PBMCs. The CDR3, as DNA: TGTGCCACCAGCATAGACAGGGGGCCCTACGAGCAGTACTTC. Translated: CATSIDRGPYEQYF.